This T cell receptor (beta chain) emerged from a study of CD8 T cells in ankylosing spondylitis. Findings and caveats of the study: A TCR beta motif of several highly homologous variants appeared characteristic of ankylosing spondylitis blood. Matched synovial fluid from ankylosing spondylitis patients was reported to be enriched for disease-linked clones.

CDR3 size: 14 residues. With 4 bases removed from V and 6 bases from J, the gap between germline ends came to 16 bases. Germline CDR1 is SNHLY and CDR2 is FYNNEI. Generation of TCR beta libraries employed quantitative 5'-RACE incorporating molecular barcodes. TCRdb redid the calling of the 5' RACE reads with MiXCR, one entry per CDR3 protein. The sample holds about 64,000 distinct CDR3 sequences; under 7.5% are singletons and the top ten take 5%. Of note for this clonotype: What it recognizes is unknown. It may be a read error: a sequence one base away is much more abundant.

This sequence joins TRBV2 and TRBJ2-7; D is ambiguous. The receptor was derived from a male donor with ankylosing spondylitis. Sequencing used synovial fluid, either unsorted or a sorted T cell fraction (not recorded which). This CDR3 reads CASSVWAAALEQYF. CDR3 nucleotide sequence: TGTGCCAGCAGTGTGTGGGCCGCGGCCCTCGAGCAGTACTTC.